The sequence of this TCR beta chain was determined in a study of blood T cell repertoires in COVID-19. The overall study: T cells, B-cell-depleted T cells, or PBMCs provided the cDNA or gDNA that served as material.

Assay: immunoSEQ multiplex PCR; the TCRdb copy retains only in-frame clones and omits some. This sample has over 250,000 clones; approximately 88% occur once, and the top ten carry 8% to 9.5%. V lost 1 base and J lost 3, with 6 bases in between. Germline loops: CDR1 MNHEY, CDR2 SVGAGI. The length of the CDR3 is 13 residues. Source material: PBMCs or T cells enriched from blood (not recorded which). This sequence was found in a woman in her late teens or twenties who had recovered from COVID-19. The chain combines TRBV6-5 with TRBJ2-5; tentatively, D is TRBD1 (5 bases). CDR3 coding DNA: TGTGCCAGCAGTTACTTAGGGGAAGAGACCCAGTACTTC. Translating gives CASSYLGEETQYF.